Below, 28 T cell receptor beta chains from the same sample are listed, as sequenced in a study of vaccination and CD4 T cells after COVID-19. The antigens for these receptors are not known. Treatment meaning: approximately nine-day PBMC culture with coronavirus spike peptide pools or control peptides (ViraFEST assay). Oncomine TCR Beta short-read sequencing was applied to DNA from cultured CD4+ T cells. TCRdb passed the PCR reads through MiXCR, listing each CDR3 protein once. This sample carries about 20,000 distinct CDR3 sequences, 60% of them seen once, and the ten largest clones take around 9.3%. Sequenced here: CD4+ T cells from blood, cultured in vitro, sampled after SARS-CoV-2 vaccination. Every receptor here comes from a human donor who had recovered from COVID-19.

The rearrangement uses TRBV10-1 and TRBJ2-1; 7 bases match TRBD2. V shed 5 bases, J shed 6 bases, and the junction held 16 bases outside the gene matches. The germline gives CDR1 WNHNN, CDR2 SYGVQD (reference sequence). The CDR3 consists of 17 residues. CDR3 in amino acids: CASSPLAFAGARNEQFF. In nucleotides, the CDR3 is TGCGCCAGCAGTCCCCTGGCGTTCGCGGGAGCTCGCAATGAGCAGTTCTTC.

The V and J genes are TRBV24-1 and TRBJ2-2, with 8 bases fitting TRBD2. This CDR3 region has 16 residues. The germline V gene encodes CDR1 KGHDR and CDR2 SFDVKD. Trimming at V came to 8 bases and at J to 4 bases, leaving 11 bases not matched to a gene. CDR3 coding DNA: TGTGCCACCAATCCCCGGGCGGGGGGCAGCACCGGGGAGCTGTTTTTT. It is translated as CATNPRAGGSTGELFF.

The rearrangement uses TRBV12-3 or TRBV12-4 and TRBJ1-5; the match to TRBD1 covers 7 bases. J gave up 5 bases and V 5 bases, and 3 bases lay outside the gene matches. The CDR3 covers 13 residues. CDR3 amino acids: CASSDRAHQPQHF. In DNA form, the CDR3 reads TGTGCCAGCAGTGACAGGGCGCATCAGCCCCAGCATTTT.

This chain connects TRBV2 to TRBJ2-7; TRBD2 matches at 8 bases. CDR3 length: 14 residues. The germline CDR1 and CDR2 sequences are SNHLY and FYNNEI. V dropped 7 bases and J dropped 3; count of bases not matched to a gene: 8. CDR3: CASTVGLAGYEQYF. CDR3 DNA: TGTGCCAGCACCGTGGGTCTAGCGGGCTACGAGCAGTACTTC.

A few counts support this clonotype. This chain joins TRBV11-2 and TRBJ2-5; 11 bases agree with TRBD2. CDR1 SGHAT and CDR2 FQNNGV come from the germline V gene. Germline trimming cut 5 bases from V and 5 bases from J; bases unmatched to any gene: 4. The CDR3 runs 14 residues. CDR3 DNA sequence: TGTGCCAGCAGCCCGGGACTAGCGGTGGAGACCCAGTACTTC. This sequence encodes CASSPGLAVETQYF.

The V and J genes are TRBV6-5 and TRBJ1-1; tentatively, D is TRBD1 (5 bases). Trimming took off 2 bases at V and 1 base at J, with 14 bases between the two ends. Germline lookup yields CDR1 MNHEY and CDR2 SVGAGI. This CDR3 is built from 16 residues. The CDR3 reads CASSYTSGGKNTEAFF. The CDR3 region has the DNA TGTGCCAGCAGTTACACCTCGGGGGGAAAGAACACTGAAGCTTTCTTT.

The chain joins TRBV12-5 to TRBJ2-1; D gene unclear. V lost 1 base and J lost 12, with 4 bases in between. CDR1 LGHNT and CDR2 FRNRAP come from the germline V gene. This CDR3 comprises 10 residues. DNA for the CDR3: TGTGCTAGTGGTTTGGACAGGCAGTTCTTC. It codes for CASGLDRQFF.

CDR3 sequence (DNA): TGTGCCAGCAGCCCGGGACCCGGAGATGGCTACACCTTC. It specifies CASSPGPGDGYTF. This chain links TRBV2 with TRBJ1-2; perhaps TRBD1 as D (5 bases). Germline-derived CDR1 and CDR2 are SNHLY and FYNNEI. CDR3 size: 13 residues. V was clipped by 6 bases and J by 6 bases, with 14 bases between them.

The chain couples TRBV6-2 or TRBV6-3 to TRBJ1-1; D remains unclear. CDR1 and CDR2 (germline): MNHEY, SVGEGT. The CDR3 has 14 amino acids. The V end was cut by 4 bases, the J end by 4 bases, with 13 bases between. CDR3 protein: CASSFALLGTEAFF. The CDR3 DNA reads TGTGCCAGCAGTTTCGCCCTCCTCGGCACTGAAGCTTTCTTT.

The gene calls are TRBV30 and TRBJ1-2; D is undetermined. Germline CDR1 is GTSNPN and CDR2 is SVGIG (reference sequence). CDR3 length: 11 residues. Trimming removed 5 bases at V and 4 bases at J, with 8 bases between. CDR3 residues: CAWGKAYGYTF. The CDR3 nucleotides are TGTGCCTGGGGTAAAGCCTATGGCTACACCTTC.

This sequence joins TRBV7-3 and TRBJ2-1; 9 bases match TRBD2. The germline CDR1 and CDR2 sequences are SGHTA and FQGTGA. V lost 2 bases, J lost 7 bases, and 6 bases stayed unmatched. The CDR3 loop spans 15 amino acids. CDR3 DNA sequence: TGTGCCAGCAGCTTACAGCTAGCGGGGCCGAATGAGCAGTTCTTC. This encodes CASSLQLAGPNEQFF.

The V call is TRBV28, the J call TRBJ2-6, with 14 bases lining up with TRBD2. CDR1 is MDHEN, CDR2 SYDVKM, per germline. With 6 bases clipped from V and 4 bases from J, the junction kept 8 bases outside the gene matches. The CDR3 is made up of 18 amino acids. CDR3 sequence reads: CASSKTSGRVTGANVLTF. CDR3 sequence (DNA): TGTGCCAGCAGCAAGACTAGCGGGAGGGTAACCGGGGCCAACGTCCTGACTTTC.

This clonotype has just a few counts. The genes are TRBV12-3 or TRBV12-4 and TRBJ1-1; D is unclear. Between the trimmed V and J ends, which lost 8 bases and 8 bases, there was a span of 18 bases. The CDR3 runs 13 residues. This CDR3 is CASLYRPGSEAFF. CDR3 nucleotides: TGTGCCAGCCTATACCGACCGGGGTCCGAAGCTTTCTTT.

This clonotype was counted between two and nine times. The V gene is TRBV7-2, the J gene TRBJ2-2; unclear D gene. Trimming took off 5 bases at V and 1 base at J, with 5 bases between the two ends. Germline-derived CDR1 and CDR2 are SGHTA and FQGNSA. The CDR3 runs 13 residues. The chain's CDR3 is CASSERNTGELFF. The CDR3 DNA follows: TGTGCCAGCAGCGAGAGGAACACCGGGGAGCTGTTTTTT.

V and J are TRBV25-1 and TRBJ2-5; possibly TRBD1 for D (6 bases). V lost 5 bases and J 1 base, leaving 11 bases between the germline ends. CDR1 and CDR2 from the germline V gene are MGHDK and SYGVNS. The CDR3 spans 14 residues. This chain's CDR3 is CASSTQGFQETQYF. CDR3 coding DNA: TGTGCCAGCAGTACACAGGGCTTCCAAGAGACCCAGTACTTC.

V gene TRBV7-6 combines with J gene TRBJ1-6, with a tentative D call TRBD1 (6 bases). Germline-derived CDR1 and CDR2 are SGHVS and FNYEAQ. The CDR3 spans 16 residues. Trimming removed 5 bases from V and 0 bases from J, with 11 bases in between. CDR3 in amino acids: CASSRTESSYNSPLHF. The CDR3, as DNA: TGTGCCAGCAGCCGGACAGAAAGCTCCTATAATTCACCCCTCCACTTT.

The chain links TRBV15 to TRBJ2-7; tentative D call: TRBD2 (5 bases). V lost 1 base and J 1 base, leaving 11 bases between the germline ends. Germline CDR1 and CDR2: LNHNV and YYDKDF (reference sequence). This CDR3 is 15 amino acids long. CDR3 in DNA: TGTGCCACCAGCAGAGGCGGGTCCCGTTCCTACGAGCAGTACTTC. Amino acids: CATSRGGSRSYEQYF.

The sample holds a few counts of this clonotype. This chain uses TRBV12-3 or TRBV12-4 with TRBJ2-5, with D uncertain. This CDR3 has 11 residues. The germline V and J ends were trimmed by 5 bases and 6 bases, with 7 bases remaining between them. The chain's CDR3 is CASSTGQTQYF. CDR3 nucleotide sequence: TGTGCCAGCAGTACCGGACAGACCCAGTACTTC.

This clonotype was seen only a few times. This chain links TRBV20-1 with TRBJ1-6; 9 nucleotides line up with TRBD1. The CDR3 covers 13 residues. CDR1 is DFQATT and CDR2 is SNEGSKA in the germline V gene (reference sequence). Trimming took 5 bases from V and 10 from J; bases not matched to a gene: 6. The CDR3 sequence: CSALDRGSSPLHF. In nucleotides, the CDR3 is TGCAGTGCTCTCGACAGGGGGAGCTCACCCCTCCACTTT.

In this sample, this clonotype turned up a few times. The chain combines TRBV6-1 with TRBJ2-3; possibly TRBD1 or TRBD2 for D (5 bases each). The germline gives CDR1 MNHNS, CDR2 SASEGT. V was shortened by 7 bases and J by 4 bases, with 18 bases between the two germline ends. The CDR3 has 15 amino acids. CDR3 in DNA: TGTGCCAGCACCCCGAGCGGAGGCAGGGCAGATACGCAGTATTTT. Its protein product is CASTPSGGRADTQYF.

The chain is built from TRBV28 and TRBJ1-2; 10 nucleotides agree with TRBD1. The CDR3 runs to 15 residues. The germline V gene encodes CDR1 MDHEN and CDR2 SYDVKM. V lost 7 bases, J lost 8 bases, and 13 bases stayed unmatched. As DNA, the CDR3 is TGTGCCAGCACGCTAACCGGGACAGGGGCTGGAGGCTACACCTTC. Translated: CASTLTGTGAGGYTF.

This clonotype was detected once. This chain uses TRBV7-2 with TRBJ1-5; D gene ambiguous. The V and J ends lost 1 base and 6 bases respectively, with 16 bases between them. This CDR3 is 16 amino acids long. The germline CDR1 and CDR2 sequences are SGHTA and FQGNSA. DNA of the CDR3: TGTGCCAGCAGCTTAGGGACCCAGAACTCCGGTCAGCCCCAGCATTTT. Encoded protein: CASSLGTQNSGQPQHF.

The chain uses TRBV12-3 or TRBV12-4 and TRBJ1-3, with D tentatively TRBD1 (6 bases). Trimming pared 1 base from V and 8 bases from J, leaving 12 bases between. The CDR3 runs to 14 residues. In nucleotides, the CDR3 is TGTGCCAGCAGTTTAGACAGGGTACTAGACACCATATATTTT. Protein sequence: CASSLDRVLDTIYF.

The V and J genes are TRBV20-1 and TRBJ2-5; the D is unclear. V lost 2 bases, J lost 2 bases, and 9 bases lay in between. This CDR3 has 13 amino acids. CDR1 is DFQATT, CDR2 SNEGSKA, per germline (reference sequence). CDR3 amino acids: CSARSWQQETQYF. CDR3 DNA: TGCAGTGCTAGAAGTTGGCAGCAAGAGACCCAGTACTTC.

The rearrangement joins TRBV5-4 to TRBJ1-6; 8 bases map to TRBD1. This CDR3 has 16 amino acids. CDR1 and CDR2 (germline): SGHNT, YYREEE (reference sequence). After removal of 4 bases from V and 7 bases from J, the junction contained 10 bases not matched to a gene. CDR3 in amino acids: CASSRQQGTGNSPLHF. The CDR3, as DNA: TGTGCCAGCAGCCGTCAACAAGGGACAGGCAATTCACCCCTCCACTTT.

The gene calls are TRBV12-3 or TRBV12-4 and TRBJ1-2; D possibly corresponds to TRBD1 (5 bases). The V gene lost 9 bases and the J gene lost 10 bases, with 18 bases spanning the gap. This CDR3 spans 12 amino acids. CDR3 DNA: TGTGCCAGTTGTCGTGCAGGGAATTCCTACACCTTC. Protein sequence: CASCRAGNSYTF.

This sequence joins TRBV6-5 and TRBJ2-7; D may be TRBD1 (5 bases). CDR1 and CDR2 from the germline V gene are MNHEY and SVGAGI. CDR3 length equals 15 residues. Trimming cost V 0 bases and J 6 bases, with 15 bases left between them. The CDR3 nucleotides read TGTGCCAGCAGTTACTCGGGGCAGGGTCTACCCGAGCAGTACTTC. Protein sequence: CASSYSGQGLPEQYF.

A few counts support this clonotype. The rearrangement uses TRBV5-4 and TRBJ1-6; TRBD1 matches at 7 bases. With V trimmed by 3 bases and J by 6 bases, 6 bases remained unmatched. The germline V gene has CDR1 SGHNT and CDR2 YYREEE (reference sequence). The CDR3 consists of 15 residues. The CDR3 coding sequence is TGTGCCAGCAGCTCGCAGGGGGGGAGTAATTCACCCCTCCACTTT. It codes for CASSSQGGSNSPLHF.